This TCR beta chain was obtained from a study of shared clonotypes between healthy human individuals. Study findings and constraints: Non-shared clonotypes had lower generation probabilities than those shared by all four donors. Naive subsets generally exceeded memory subsets in estimated richness. Among several donors, around 5% of naive CD4 clonotypes were found in common.

Naive CD8 cells, CD45RO-negative and positively selected for CCR7, excluded terminally differentiated effector memory CD45RA+ cells. This clone was observed a handful of times. What it binds is not known. At the DNA level, this CDR3 is encoded by other sequences in the same sample as well. Some 30,000 T cell genomes, or about 200 ng DNA, went into the sorted-subset replicate PCRs. Sequenced by immunoSEQ multiplex PCR; TCRdb stores in-frame clones only, minus some. This table holds about 2.1 million clones, about 94% found once. The TCR comes from a man between 18 and 29 years old in good health. Some clones in this sample may be carry-over from other donors' samples. The source material was naive CD8+ T cells from PBMCs.

The CDR3 here is CSVLGGTEAFF. Here the CDR3 DNA reads TGCAGCGTTCTGGGGGGCACTGAAGCTTTCTTT. The chain has TRBV29-1 and TRBJ1-1; possible D gene TRBD1, 5 bases. The germline V gene encodes CDR1 SQVTM and CDR2 ANQGSEA. V lost 5 bases and J lost 4, with 8 bases in between. This CDR3 is built from 11 residues.